This T cell receptor beta chain was obtained from a study of blood T cell repertoires in COVID-19. At the level of the study: Some COVID-19 samples were acute and others convalescent; all came from the United States, Italy and Spain. PBMCs, B-cell-depleted T cells, or T cells were the source of the cDNA or gDNA that made up the material.

Authors' methods: Amplification from reference gene primers served as the basis for estimated nucleated cell counts. The data were produced by immunoSEQ multiplex PCR, yet TCRdb's version contains in-frame clones alone and is incomplete. The V and J calls and clone size come from that table; D and trimming were worked out from the DNA. The sample lists about 100,000 clones, around four fifths occurring once. This clone was detected a few times. This CDR3 has 15 residues. Trimming left V 1 base short and J 6 bases short, with 12 bases between. Looked up from germline, CDR1 is SGHVS and CDR2 is FQNEAQ. The V and J genes are TRBV7-8 and TRBJ1-4; a possible D gene is TRBD1 (5 bases). The source of this sequence is a woman aged 70-85 years with acute or convalescent COVID-19. Material: peripheral blood. DNA of the CDR3: TGTGCCAGCAGCTTAGTGGGGGGGGAGGATGAAAAACTGTTTTTT. Its translation is CASSLVGGEDEKLFF.